This T cell receptor beta chain was captured in a study of type 1 regulatory T cells (dated by TCRdb to about 2021). With regard to the full study: The study characterized an in vitro protocol that generated a Tr1-enriched, alloantigen-specific CD4 T cell product named T-allo10. T-allo10 was being evaluated clinically in patients with hematological malignancies who were receiving allogeneic hematopoietic stem cell transplantation.

The cysteine opens and the phenylalanine closes a CDR3 of 13 amino acids. Here the CDR3 DNA is all that survives: 39 bases in frame from base 1. Via the germline V gene, CDR1 is KGHDR and CDR2 SFDVKD. Clipping removes 11 bases from V and 6 bases from J, with 5 as the unmatched junction base count. In its sample, this clonotype was seen a few times. The antigen it binds to is not known. It has no much larger one-base neighbor in the sample; base qualities were not kept. Sequencing instrument: Illumina MiSeq. TCRdb reprocessed the public reads (quality trimming at Q25 with fastp, clone calling with MiXCR) and kept in-frame beta chains. Each entry merges the rows of one CDR3 protein and shows their most common DNA and genes. The table for this sample lists 80,000 to 100,000 distinct CDR3 sequences; around 30% of them were counted only once. The ten largest clones take up around 2.3% of the sample.

The clonotype originates from a human donor in good health. Sequencing was done on a sample of CD4+ T cells, either the whole sample or a sorted fraction (not recorded which). This chain joins TRBV24-1 to TRBJ2-1, with TRBD1 matching 11 junction bases. The CDR3 reads as follows: CASGQGALNEQFF. The nucleotides read TGTGCCAGCGGACAGGGGGCCCTCAATGAGCAGTTCTTC.